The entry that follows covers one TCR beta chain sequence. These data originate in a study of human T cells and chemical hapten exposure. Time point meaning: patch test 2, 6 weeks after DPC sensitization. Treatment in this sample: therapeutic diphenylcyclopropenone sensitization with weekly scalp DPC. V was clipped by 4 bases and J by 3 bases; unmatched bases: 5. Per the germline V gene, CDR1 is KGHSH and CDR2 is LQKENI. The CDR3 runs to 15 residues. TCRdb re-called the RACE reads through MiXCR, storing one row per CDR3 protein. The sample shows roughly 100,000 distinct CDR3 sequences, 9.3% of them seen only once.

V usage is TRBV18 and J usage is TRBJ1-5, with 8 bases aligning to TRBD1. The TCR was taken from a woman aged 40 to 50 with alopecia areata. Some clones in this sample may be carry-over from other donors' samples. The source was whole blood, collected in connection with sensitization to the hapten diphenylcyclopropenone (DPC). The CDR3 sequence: CASSLGQGINQPQHF. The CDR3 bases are TGTGCCAGCTCACTCGGACAGGGCATCAATCAGCCCCAGCATTTT. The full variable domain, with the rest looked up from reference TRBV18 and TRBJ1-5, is NAGVMQNPRHLVRRRGQEARLRCSPMKGHSHVYWYRQLPEEGLKFMVYLQKENIIDESGMPKERFSAEFPKEGPSILRIQQVVRGDSAAYFCASSLGQGINQPQHFGDGTRLSIL.